This entry is about one T cell receptor (beta chain). Its specificity is unknown. Trimming removed 5 bases from V and 14 bases from J; junction bases left unmatched: 9. The CDR3 is 11 residues long. The germline CDR1 and CDR2 sequences are DFQATT and SNEGSKA (reference sequence). These data are taken from a study of CD8 T cells in ankylosing spondylitis. Study outcomes and limitations: Disease-linked clones bore a CD8+ phenotype, appearing relatively rarely in peripheral blood.

TCRdb ran MiXCR on the 5' RACE reads and lists one entry per CDR3 protein. The sample records more than 150,000 distinct CDR3 sequences, 15% to 20% being singletons. Sequencing input: blood, either unsorted or a sorted T cell fraction (not recorded which). The sequence derives from a male donor under 30 with ankylosing spondylitis or in good health (not recorded which). The chain is built from TRBV20-1 and TRBJ2-1, with 7 bases that match TRBD2. This CDR3 reads CSAPRAGVEFF. CDR3 DNA sequence: TGCAGTGCTCCGCGGGCGGGAGTGGAGTTCTTC.